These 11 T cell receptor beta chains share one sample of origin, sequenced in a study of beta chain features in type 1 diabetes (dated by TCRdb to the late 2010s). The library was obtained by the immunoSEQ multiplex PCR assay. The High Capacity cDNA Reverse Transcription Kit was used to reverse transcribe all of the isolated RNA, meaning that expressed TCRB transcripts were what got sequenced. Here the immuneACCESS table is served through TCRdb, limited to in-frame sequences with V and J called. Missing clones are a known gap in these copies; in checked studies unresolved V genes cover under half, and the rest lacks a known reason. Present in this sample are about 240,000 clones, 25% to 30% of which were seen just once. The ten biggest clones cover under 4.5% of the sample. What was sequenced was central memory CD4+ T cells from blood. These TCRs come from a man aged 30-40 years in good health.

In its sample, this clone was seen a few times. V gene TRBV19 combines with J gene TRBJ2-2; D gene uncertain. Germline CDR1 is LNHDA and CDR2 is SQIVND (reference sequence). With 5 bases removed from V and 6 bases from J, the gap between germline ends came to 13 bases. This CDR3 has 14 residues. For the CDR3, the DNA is TGTGCCAGTAGTGGCCCAGAGTTCCCCGGGGAGCTGTTTTTT. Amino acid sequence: CASSGPEFPGELFF. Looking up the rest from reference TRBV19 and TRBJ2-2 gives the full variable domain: DGGITQSPKYLFRKEGQNVTLSCEQNLNHDAMYWYRQDPGQGLRLIYYSQIVNDFQKGDIAEGYSVSREKKESFPLTVTSAQKNPTAFYLCASSGPEFPGELFFGEGSRLTVL.

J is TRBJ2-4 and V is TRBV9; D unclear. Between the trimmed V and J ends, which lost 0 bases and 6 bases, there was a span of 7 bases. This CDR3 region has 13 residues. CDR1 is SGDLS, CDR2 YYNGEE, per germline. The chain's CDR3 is CASSVDSSNIQYF. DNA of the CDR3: TGTGCCAGCAGCGTAGATTCCTCAAACATTCAGTACTTC.

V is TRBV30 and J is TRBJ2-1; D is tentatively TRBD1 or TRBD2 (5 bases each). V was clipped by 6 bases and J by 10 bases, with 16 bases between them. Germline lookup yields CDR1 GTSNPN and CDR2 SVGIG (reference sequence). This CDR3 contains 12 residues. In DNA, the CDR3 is TGTGCCTGTGGGACGGAGTATATGGAGCAGTTCTTC. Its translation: CACGTEYMEQFF. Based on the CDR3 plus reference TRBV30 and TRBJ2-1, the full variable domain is SQTIHQWPATLVQPVGSPLSLECTVEGTSNPNLYWYRQAAGRGLQLLFYSVGIGQISSEVPQNLSASRPQDRQFILSSKKLLLSDSGFYLCACGTEYMEQFFGPGTRLTVL.

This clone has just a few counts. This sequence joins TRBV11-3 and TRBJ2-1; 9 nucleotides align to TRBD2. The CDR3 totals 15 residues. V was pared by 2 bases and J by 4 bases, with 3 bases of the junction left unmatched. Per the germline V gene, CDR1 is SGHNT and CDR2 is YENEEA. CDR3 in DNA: TGTGCCAGCAGCTTACTAGCGGGAAGTTACAATGAGCAGTTCTTC. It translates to CASSLLAGSYNEQFF. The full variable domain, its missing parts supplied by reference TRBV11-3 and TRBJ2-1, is EAGVVQSPRYKIIEKKQPVAFWCNPISGHNTLYWYLQNLGQGPELLIRYENEEAVDDSQLPKDRFSAERLKGVDSTLKIQPAELGDSAVYLCASSLLAGSYNEQFFGPGTRLTVL.

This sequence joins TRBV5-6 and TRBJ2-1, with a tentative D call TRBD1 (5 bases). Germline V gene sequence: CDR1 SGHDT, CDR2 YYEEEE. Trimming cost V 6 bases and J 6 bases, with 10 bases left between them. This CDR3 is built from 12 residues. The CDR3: CASILQGNEQFF. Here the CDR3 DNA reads TGTGCCAGCATCCTCCAGGGCAATGAGCAGTTCTTC.

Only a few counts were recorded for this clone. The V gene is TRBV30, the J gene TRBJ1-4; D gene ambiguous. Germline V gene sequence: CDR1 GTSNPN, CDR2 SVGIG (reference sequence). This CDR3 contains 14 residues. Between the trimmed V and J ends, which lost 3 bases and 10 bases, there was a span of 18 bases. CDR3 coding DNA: TGTGCCTGGAGGCAGTCGTCCACCGTAGGAAAACTGTTTTTT. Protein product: CAWRQSSTVGKLFF.

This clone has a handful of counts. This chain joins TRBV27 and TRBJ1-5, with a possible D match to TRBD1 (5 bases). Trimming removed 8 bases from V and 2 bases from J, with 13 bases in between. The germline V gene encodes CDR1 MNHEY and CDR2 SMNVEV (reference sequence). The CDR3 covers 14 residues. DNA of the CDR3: TGTGCCAGCCGTAAGGGGTACGGCAATCAGCCCCAGCATTTT. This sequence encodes CASRKGYGNQPQHF.

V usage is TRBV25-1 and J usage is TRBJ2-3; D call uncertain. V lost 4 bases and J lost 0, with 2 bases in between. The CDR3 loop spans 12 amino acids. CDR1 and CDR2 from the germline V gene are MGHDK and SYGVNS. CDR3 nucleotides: TGTGCCAGCAGTGGCAGCACAGATACGCAGTATTTT. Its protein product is CASSGSTDTQYF.

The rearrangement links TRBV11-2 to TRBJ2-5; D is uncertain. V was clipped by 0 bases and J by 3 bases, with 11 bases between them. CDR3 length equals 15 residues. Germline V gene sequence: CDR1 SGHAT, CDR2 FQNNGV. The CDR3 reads CASSLDSIGEETQYF. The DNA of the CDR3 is TGTGCCAGCAGCTTAGATAGTATTGGGGAAGAGACCCAGTACTTC.

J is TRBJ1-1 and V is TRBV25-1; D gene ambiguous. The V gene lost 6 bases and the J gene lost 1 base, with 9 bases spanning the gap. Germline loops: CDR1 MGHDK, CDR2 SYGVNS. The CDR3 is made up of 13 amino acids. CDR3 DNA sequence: TGTGCCAGCAGGAGCCCGACGAACACTGAAGCTTTCTTT. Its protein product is CASRSPTNTEAFF.

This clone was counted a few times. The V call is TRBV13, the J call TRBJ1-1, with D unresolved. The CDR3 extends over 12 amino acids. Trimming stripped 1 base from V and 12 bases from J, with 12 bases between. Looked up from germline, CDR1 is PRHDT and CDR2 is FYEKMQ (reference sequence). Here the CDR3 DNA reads TGTGCCAGCAGCTTAGAACCGGGATTCCCTTTCTTT. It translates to CASSLEPGFPFF.